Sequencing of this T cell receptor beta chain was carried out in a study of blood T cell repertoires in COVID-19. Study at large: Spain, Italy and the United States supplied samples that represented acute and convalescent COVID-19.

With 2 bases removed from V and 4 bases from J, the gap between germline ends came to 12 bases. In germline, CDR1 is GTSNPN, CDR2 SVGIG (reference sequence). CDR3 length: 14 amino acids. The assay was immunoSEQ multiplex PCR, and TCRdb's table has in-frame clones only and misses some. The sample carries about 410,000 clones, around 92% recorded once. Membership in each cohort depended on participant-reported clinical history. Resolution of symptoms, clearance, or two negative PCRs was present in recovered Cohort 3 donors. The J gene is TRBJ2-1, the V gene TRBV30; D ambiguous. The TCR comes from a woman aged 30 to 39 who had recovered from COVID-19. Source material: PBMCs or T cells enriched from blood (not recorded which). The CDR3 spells CAWSPRVGYNEQFF. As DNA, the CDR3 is TGTGCCTGGAGTCCCCGTGTCGGTTACAATGAGCAGTTCTTC.